This passage covers 28 T cell receptor beta chains from one sample sequenced in a study of radiotherapy plus CTLA-4 blockade in lung cancer. Here immunoSEQ multiplex PCR was the method, and the copy in TCRdb shows in-frame clones only, minus some. Of 80,000 to 95,000 clones listed, 80% to 85% are singletons. The sequenced sample was peripheral blood, obtained from a patient treated with radiotherapy plus ipilimumab. The receptors here all came from a human donor with non-small cell lung cancer that progressed on radiotherapy plus ipilimumab.

The V gene is TRBV5-1, the J gene TRBJ1-4; no clear D gene. Germline lookup yields CDR1 SGHRS and CDR2 YFSETQ. This CDR3 contains 15 residues. Trimming took 0 bases from V and 8 from J, leaving 14 bases between them. The CDR3 region is CASSLATFGGEKLFF. The CDR3 region has the DNA TGCGCCAGCAGCTTGGCTACCTTCGGAGGGGAAAAACTGTTTTTT.

This chain joins TRBV11-2 and TRBJ2-7; D is perhaps TRBD2 (6 bases). Germline V gene data show CDR1 as SGHAT and CDR2 as FQNNGV. Trimming removed 5 bases at V and 5 bases at J, with 10 bases between. This CDR3 has 12 amino acids. CDR3 protein: CASSGWGDEQYV. CDR3 nucleotides: TGTGCCAGCAGCGGATGGGGGGACGAGCAGTACGTC.

CDR3 protein: CASRTEGSVYGYTF. For the CDR3, the DNA is TGTGCCAGCAGGACGGAAGGCAGCGTCTATGGCTACACCTTC. The rearrangement uses TRBV19 and TRBJ1-2; D gene uncertain. V was pared by 9 bases and J by 4 bases, with 18 bases between. The CDR3 has 14 residues. Germline V gene data show CDR1 as LNHDA and CDR2 as SQIVND (reference sequence).

V and J are TRBV27 and TRBJ2-7; 8 bases map to TRBD2. Germline CDR1 reads MNHEY; CDR2 reads SMNVEV (reference sequence). V dropped 7 bases and J dropped 4; count of bases not matched to a gene: 6. This CDR3 has 13 residues. Here the CDR3 reads CASKKLAEYEQYV. The CDR3 nucleotides are TGTGCCAGCAAGAAACTAGCGGAGTACGAGCAGTACGTC.

The chain joins TRBV15 to TRBJ1-2; 7 bases map to TRBD1. Germline values: CDR1 LNHNV, CDR2 YYDKDF (reference sequence). Losses at the gene ends were 1 base for V and 6 bases for J; bases not matched to a gene: 11. CDR3 length: 16 residues. The CDR3 coding sequence is TGTGCCACCAGCAGAGTTTATACACAGGGGCGGGATGGCTACACCTTC. Residues: CATSRVYTQGRDGYTF.

The table lists this clone with a count of one. The chain employs TRBV9 and TRBJ2-7; tentatively, D is TRBD1 (5 bases). CDR1 and CDR2 from the germline V gene are SGDLS and YYNGEE. V was pared by 4 bases and J by 3 bases, with 17 bases between. This CDR3 region has 15 residues. The CDR3 DNA is TGTGCCAGCAGCCCTCGACCCTGGGGCAACTACGAGCAGTACTTC. Amino acid sequence: CASSPRPWGNYEQYF. The variable domain in full, completed from reference TRBV9 and TRBJ2-7, reads DSGVTQTPKHLITATGQRVTLRCSPRSGDLSVYWYQQSLDQGLQFLIQYYNGEERAKGNILERFSAQQFPDLHSELNLSSLELGDSALYFCASSPRPWGNYEQYFGPGTRLTVT.

The chain combines TRBV9 with TRBJ2-1; 7 nucleotides line up with TRBD2. V lost 0 bases, J lost 3 bases, and 3 bases stayed unmatched. The CDR3 totals 15 residues. Germline CDR1 reads SGDLS; CDR2 reads YYNGEE. The CDR3 nucleotides read TGTGCCAGCAGCGTAGGGCAGCGGGGCTACAATGAGCAGTTCTTC. Translation gives CASSVGQRGYNEQFF. Filled out from reference TRBV9 and TRBJ2-1, the complete variable domain reads DSGVTQTPKHLITATGQRVTLRCSPRSGDLSVYWYQQSLDQGLQFLIQYYNGEERAKGNILERFSAQQFPDLHSELNLSSLELGDSALYFCASSVGQRGYNEQFFGPGTRLTVL.

The rearrangement uses TRBV11-2 and TRBJ2-5; no clear D. The CDR3 sequence is 14 residues long. V was pared by 2 bases and J by 5 bases, with 12 bases between. Looked up from germline, CDR1 is SGHAT and CDR2 is FQNNGV. The CDR3: CASSLKRIGETQYF. Here the CDR3 DNA reads TGTGCCAGCAGCTTAAAACGGATTGGGGAGACCCAGTACTTC.

The rearrangement joins TRBV20-1 to TRBJ2-3; D ambiguous. Between the trimmed V and J ends, which lost 2 bases and 5 bases, there was a span of 5 bases. The CDR3 loop spans 11 amino acids. Germline CDR1 reads DFQATT; CDR2 reads SNEGSKA (reference sequence). The CDR3 spells CSARTGDTQYF. For the CDR3, the DNA is TGCAGTGCTAGAACGGGAGATACGCAGTATTTT.

This chain joins TRBV5-6 and TRBJ1-2; D remains unclear. CDR3 length: 13 amino acids. The V gene's germline CDR1 is SGHDT and CDR2 YYEEEE. Trimming removed 4 bases from V and 4 bases from J, with 11 bases in between. CDR3 nucleotide sequence: TGTGCCAGCAGCCCCTGGACCGGCTATGGCTACACCTTC. Its protein product is CASSPWTGYGYTF.

The rearrangement uses TRBV19 and TRBJ2-7, with 8 bases lining up with TRBD2. Germline CDR1 LNHDA, CDR2 SQIVND (reference sequence). Trimming at V came to 7 bases and at J to 2 bases, leaving 7 bases not matched to a gene. The CDR3 has 14 residues. This CDR3 is CASKVGTRAYEQYF. The CDR3 region has the DNA TGTGCCAGTAAGGTCGGGACTAGAGCCTACGAGCAGTACTTC.

The J gene is TRBJ2-1, the V gene TRBV2; D gene unclear. Trimming left V 7 bases short and J 6 bases short, with 16 bases between. This CDR3 contains 14 residues. Per the germline V gene, CDR1 is SNHLY and CDR2 is FYNNEI. CDR3 loop: CASKLSVQGNEQFF. The CDR3 nucleotides read TGTGCCAGCAAGCTGTCAGTACAAGGCAATGAGCAGTTCTTC.

The J gene is TRBJ2-3, the V gene TRBV28; D ambiguous. The CDR3 is 12 residues long. CDR1 is MDHEN, CDR2 SYDVKM, per germline. Trimming left V 2 bases short and J 5 bases short, with 5 bases between. CDR3 bases: TGTGCCAGCAGTTTAGCAAGAGATACGCAGTATTTT. It translates to CASSLARDTQYF.

In regard to this clone: One end of the junction fails to match germline, which may point to a read error. The CDR3 loop is CTSRHRVDQPQHF. The DNA for the CDR3 is TGTACCAGCAGGCACAGGGTTGATCAGCCCCAGCATTTT. This rearrangement joins TRBV2 to TRBJ1-5; weak D call: TRBD1 (6 bases). This CDR3 contains 13 residues. In germline, CDR1 is SNHLY, CDR2 FYNNEI.

This clone occurred once. This chain links TRBV11-2 with TRBJ2-1; weak D call: TRBD1 (6 bases). Germline CDR1 reads SGHAT; CDR2 reads FQNNGV. The CDR3 consists of 14 residues. Trimming removed 8 bases at V and 3 bases at J, with 14 bases between. The CDR3 region has the DNA TGTGCCAGCGGCCGGGACACCGACTACAATGAGCAGTTCTTC. Amino acids: CASGRDTDYNEQFF.

This clone has only a few counts. The chain links TRBV6-1 to TRBJ1-5, with D possibly TRBD1 on 6 matching bases. Germline assignment: CDR1 MNHNS and CDR2 SASEGT. V was shortened by 1 base and J by 11 bases, with 21 bases between the two germline ends. This CDR3 has 16 amino acids. The CDR3 sequence is CASSEVAGAFRESQHF. The CDR3 bases are TGTGCCAGCAGTGAAGTGGCAGGGGCCTTCCGTGAGTCCCAGCATTTT.

This chain links TRBV7-2 with TRBJ2-1; TRBD2 matches 8 bases. The CDR3 runs to 15 residues. Germline trimming cut 3 bases from V and 9 bases from J; bases unmatched to any gene: 10. Germline CDR1 is SGHTA and CDR2 is FQGNSA. CDR3 DNA: TGTGCCAGCAGCTTGTCTAGCGGGTGGGTGACTGAGCAGTTCTTC. Protein sequence: CASSLSSGWVTEQFF.

This rearrangement joins TRBV27 to TRBJ2-2; TRBD2 matches at 8 bases. The V gene end was trimmed by 8 bases and the J gene end by 4 bases; junction bases not matched to a gene: 6. In germline, CDR1 is MNHEY, CDR2 SMNVEV (reference sequence). The CDR3 spans 14 residues. CDR3 DNA sequence: TGTGCCAGCGTCCCGGGAGGGCCCACCGGGGAGCTGTTTTTT. This translates into CASVPGGPTGELFF.

In this sample, this clone turned up a few times. J is TRBJ2-1 and V is TRBV27; D perhaps matches TRBD1 (6 bases). CDR3 length equals 15 residues. In germline, CDR1 is MNHEY, CDR2 SMNVEV (reference sequence). Trimming left V 3 bases short and J 9 bases short, with 18 bases between. The CDR3 region has the DNA TGTGCCAGCAGTTTCTGGGGCAGGGGCGGCATTGAGCAGTTCTTC. Amino acids: CASSFWGRGGIEQFF.

The V and J genes are TRBV5-1 and TRBJ2-1; tentative D call: TRBD2 (5 bases). Germline CDR1 and CDR2: SGHRS and YFSETQ. There are 14 residues in the CDR3. V was trimmed by 2 bases and J by 9 bases, leaving 15 bases between them. CDR3 sequence: CASSFGSNEGEQFF. DNA of the CDR3: TGCGCCAGCAGCTTTGGGTCGAACGAGGGTGAGCAGTTCTTC.

V usage is TRBV6-1 and J usage is TRBJ2-3; 11 bases line up with TRBD1. J lost 7 bases, V lost 1 base, and 7 bases had no gene match. The CDR3 is made up of 16 amino acids. CDR1 and CDR2 (germline): MNHNS, SASEGT. CDR3 sequence reads: CASSEGGQGARYTQYF. CDR3 coding DNA: TGTGCCAGCAGTGAAGGAGGACAGGGGGCGCGATATACGCAGTATTTT.

The chain carries TRBV5-8 and TRBJ2-2, with TRBD2 identical over 9 bases. This CDR3 comprises 18 residues. Germline V gene sequence: CDR1 SGHTS, CDR2 YDEGEE. After removal of 5 bases from V and 3 bases from J, the junction contained 14 bases not matched to a gene. CDR3 in DNA: TGTGCCAGCAGAGAGGAGGGGTTAGCGGGAGCTTACACCGGGGAGCTGTTTTTT. It is translated as CASREEGLAGAYTGELFF.

This chain connects TRBV10-1 to TRBJ2-1; 9 nucleotides align to TRBD2. Trimming cost V 1 base and J 4 bases; bases outside gene matches: 5. This CDR3 is 16 amino acids long. Germline V gene sequence: CDR1 WNHNN, CDR2 SYGVQD (reference sequence). In DNA, the CDR3 is TGCGCCAGCAGTGAGTATAGCGGGAGCTTTTACAATGAGCAGTTCTTC. It codes for CASSEYSGSFYNEQFF.

The V gene is TRBV5-4, the J gene TRBJ2-7; D remains ambiguous. The CDR3 has 12 amino acids. The germline V gene encodes CDR1 SGHNT and CDR2 YYREEE (reference sequence). Trimming took off 2 bases at V and 1 base at J, with 4 bases between the two ends. The CDR3 reads CASSFGSYEQYF. The CDR3 DNA follows: TGTGCCAGCAGCTTTGGGTCCTACGAGCAGTACTTC.

This chain connects TRBV6-6 to TRBJ2-7; D might be TRBD1 or TRBD2, each matching 5 bases. The CDR3 spans 15 residues. V was trimmed by 0 bases and J by 3 bases, leaving 12 bases between them. Germline CDR1 MNHNY, CDR2 SVGAGI (reference sequence). CDR3 DNA sequence: TGTGCCAGCAGTTACTCACGGGACGCTATCTACGAGCAGTACTTC. Its translation: CASSYSRDAIYEQYF.

This rearrangement joins TRBV5-1 to TRBJ2-1; 14 nucleotides line up with TRBD2. This CDR3 is built from 18 residues. Germline loops: CDR1 SGHRS, CDR2 YFSETQ. With V trimmed by 4 bases and J by 7 bases, 13 bases remained unmatched. The CDR3 protein is CASSGGQGGTSGSNEQFF. The DNA for the CDR3 is TGCGCCAGCAGCGGGGGACAGGGTGGGACTAGCGGGAGTAATGAGCAGTTCTTC.

The V and J genes are TRBV10-3 and TRBJ2-5; 7 bases fit TRBD2. CDR1 and CDR2 from the germline V gene are ENHRY and SYGVKD. The CDR3 is 13 amino acids. With V trimmed by 6 bases and J by 5 bases, 6 bases remained unmatched. CDR3 region: CAIRGLVGETQYF. In DNA, the CDR3 is TGTGCCATCAGAGGACTAGTAGGGGAGACCCAGTACTTC.

The chain uses TRBV7-9 and TRBJ2-1; 10 bases agree with TRBD2. This CDR3 region has 16 residues. Germline CDR1 and CDR2: SEHNR and FQNEAQ (reference sequence). Germline trimming cut 5 bases from V and 3 bases from J; bases unmatched to any gene: 7. CDR3 nucleotide sequence: TGTGCCAGCAGCCCCAGCCTAGCGGGAGTCTACAATGAGCAGTTCTTC. Translation: CASSPSLAGVYNEQFF.